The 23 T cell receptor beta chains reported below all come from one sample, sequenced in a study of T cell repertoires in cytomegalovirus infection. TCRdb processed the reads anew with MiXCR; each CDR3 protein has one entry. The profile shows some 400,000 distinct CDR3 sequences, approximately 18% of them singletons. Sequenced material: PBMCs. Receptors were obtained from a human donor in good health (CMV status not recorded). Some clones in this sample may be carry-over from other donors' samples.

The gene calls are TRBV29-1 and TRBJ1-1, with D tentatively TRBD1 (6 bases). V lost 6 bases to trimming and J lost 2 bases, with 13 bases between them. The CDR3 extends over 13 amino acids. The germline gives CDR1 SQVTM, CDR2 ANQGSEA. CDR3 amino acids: CSVPGQTNTEAFF. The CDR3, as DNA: TGCAGCGTACCCGGACAGACAAACACTGAAGCTTTCTTT.

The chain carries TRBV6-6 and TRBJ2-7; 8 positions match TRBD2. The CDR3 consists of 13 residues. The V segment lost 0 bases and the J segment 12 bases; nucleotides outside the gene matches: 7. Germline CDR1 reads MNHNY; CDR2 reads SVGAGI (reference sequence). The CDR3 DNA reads TGTGCCAGCAGTTACTCGGACGGGGGGGAGAGGTACTTC. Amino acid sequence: CASSYSDGGERYF.

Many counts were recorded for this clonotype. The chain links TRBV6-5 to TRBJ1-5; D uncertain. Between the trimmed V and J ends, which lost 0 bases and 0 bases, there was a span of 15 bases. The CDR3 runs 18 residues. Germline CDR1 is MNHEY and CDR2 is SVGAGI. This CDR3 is CASSYSIPGSDSNQPQHF. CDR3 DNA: TGTGCCAGCAGTTACTCGATTCCGGGCAGTGATAGCAATCAGCCCCAGCATTTT.

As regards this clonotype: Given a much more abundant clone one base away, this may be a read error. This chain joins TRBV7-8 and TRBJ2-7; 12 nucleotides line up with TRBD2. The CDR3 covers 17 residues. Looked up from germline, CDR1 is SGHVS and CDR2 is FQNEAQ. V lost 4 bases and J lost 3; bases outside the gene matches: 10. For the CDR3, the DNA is TGTGCCAGCAGCTACGCACCGGGACTAGCGGGTGACTACGAGCAGTACTTC. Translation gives CASSYAPGLAGDYEQYF.

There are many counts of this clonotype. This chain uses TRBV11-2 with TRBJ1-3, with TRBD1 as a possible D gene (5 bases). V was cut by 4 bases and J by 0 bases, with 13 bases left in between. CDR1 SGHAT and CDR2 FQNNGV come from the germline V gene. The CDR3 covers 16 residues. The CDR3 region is CASSWGLFFSGNTIYF. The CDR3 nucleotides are TGTGCCAGCAGCTGGGGACTATTTTTCTCTGGAAACACCATATATTTT.

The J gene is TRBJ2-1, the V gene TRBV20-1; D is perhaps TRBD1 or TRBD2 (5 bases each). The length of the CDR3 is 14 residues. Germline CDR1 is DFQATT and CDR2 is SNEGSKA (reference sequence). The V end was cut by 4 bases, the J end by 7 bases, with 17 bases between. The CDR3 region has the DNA TGCAGTGCTAACGACGAGGGGAGTCTGAATGAGCAGTTCTTC. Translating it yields CSANDEGSLNEQFF.

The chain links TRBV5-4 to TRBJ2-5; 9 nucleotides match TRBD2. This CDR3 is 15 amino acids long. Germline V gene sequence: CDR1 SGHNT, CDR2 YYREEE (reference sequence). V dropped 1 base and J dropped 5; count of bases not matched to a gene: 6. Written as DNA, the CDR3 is TGTGCCAGCAGCTTGCGAGGCGGGAGGGTGGAGACCCAGTACTTC. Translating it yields CASSLRGGRVETQYF. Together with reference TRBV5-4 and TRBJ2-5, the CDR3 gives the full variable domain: ETGVTQSPTHLIKTRGQQVTLRCSSQSGHNTVSWYQQALGQGPQFIFQYYREEENGRGNFPPRFSGLQFPNYSSELNVNALELDDSALYLCASSLRGGRVETQYFGPGTRLLVL.

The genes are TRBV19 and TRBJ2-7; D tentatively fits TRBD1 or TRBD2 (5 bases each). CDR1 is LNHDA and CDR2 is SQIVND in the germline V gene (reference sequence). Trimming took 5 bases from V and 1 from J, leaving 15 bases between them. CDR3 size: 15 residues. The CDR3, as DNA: TGTGCCAGTAGTGCAAGCCGGGACGGATCCTACGAGCAGTACTTC. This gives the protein CASSASRDGSYEQYF.

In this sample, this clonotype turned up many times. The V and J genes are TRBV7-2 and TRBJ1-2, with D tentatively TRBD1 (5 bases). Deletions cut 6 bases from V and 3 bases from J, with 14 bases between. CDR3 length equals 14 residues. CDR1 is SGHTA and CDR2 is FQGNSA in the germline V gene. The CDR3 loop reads CASRGTVLDYGYTF. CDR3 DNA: TGTGCCAGCAGGGGGACGGTACTTGACTATGGCTACACCTTC.

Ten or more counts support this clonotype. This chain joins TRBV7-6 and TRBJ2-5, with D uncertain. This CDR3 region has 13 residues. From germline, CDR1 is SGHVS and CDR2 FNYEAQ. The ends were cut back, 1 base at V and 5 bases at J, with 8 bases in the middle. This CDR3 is CASSLGKTETQYF. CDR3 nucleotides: TGTGCCAGCAGCTTAGGGAAAACCGAGACCCAGTACTTC.

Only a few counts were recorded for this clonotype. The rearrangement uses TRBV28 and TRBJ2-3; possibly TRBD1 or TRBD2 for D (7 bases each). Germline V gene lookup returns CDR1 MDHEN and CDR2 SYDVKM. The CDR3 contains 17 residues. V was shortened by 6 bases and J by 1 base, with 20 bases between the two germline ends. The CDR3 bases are TGTGCCAGCAGGTTTCTACAGGGGAGGGGAGGCACAGATACGCAGTATTTT. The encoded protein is CASRFLQGRGGTDTQYF.

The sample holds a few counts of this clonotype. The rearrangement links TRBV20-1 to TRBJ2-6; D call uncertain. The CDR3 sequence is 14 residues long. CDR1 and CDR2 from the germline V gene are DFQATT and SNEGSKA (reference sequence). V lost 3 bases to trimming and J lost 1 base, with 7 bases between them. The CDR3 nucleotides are TGCAGTGCTAGTGCGGCTTCTGGGGCCAACGTCCTGACTTTC. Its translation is CSASAASGANVLTF.

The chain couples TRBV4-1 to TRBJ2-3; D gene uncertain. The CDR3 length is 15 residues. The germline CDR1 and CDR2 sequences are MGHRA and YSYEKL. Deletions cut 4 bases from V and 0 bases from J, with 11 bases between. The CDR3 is CASSRRTESTDTQYF. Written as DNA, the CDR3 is TGCGCCAGCAGCCGTCGAACAGAAAGCACAGATACGCAGTATTTT.

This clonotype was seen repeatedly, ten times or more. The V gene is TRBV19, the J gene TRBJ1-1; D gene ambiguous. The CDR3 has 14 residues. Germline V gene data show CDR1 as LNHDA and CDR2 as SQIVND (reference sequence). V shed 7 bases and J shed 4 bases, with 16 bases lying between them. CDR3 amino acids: CASTGWVFATEAFF. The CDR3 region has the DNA TGTGCCAGTACCGGATGGGTTTTCGCCACTGAAGCTTTCTTT.

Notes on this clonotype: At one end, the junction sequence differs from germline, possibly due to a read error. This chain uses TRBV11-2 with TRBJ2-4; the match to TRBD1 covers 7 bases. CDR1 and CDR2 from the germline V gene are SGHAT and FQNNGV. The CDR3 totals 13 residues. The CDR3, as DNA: TGTGCCAGCAGCTTCCATCTCTTTCGGGACAGTCACTTC. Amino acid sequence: CASSFHLFRDSHF. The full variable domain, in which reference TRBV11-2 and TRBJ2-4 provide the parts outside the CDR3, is EAGVAQSPRYKIIEKRQSVAFWCNPISGHATLYWYQQILGQGPKLLIQFQNNGVVDDSQLPKDRFSAERLKGVDSTLKIQPAKLEDSAVYLCASSFHLFRDSHFGAGTRLSVL.

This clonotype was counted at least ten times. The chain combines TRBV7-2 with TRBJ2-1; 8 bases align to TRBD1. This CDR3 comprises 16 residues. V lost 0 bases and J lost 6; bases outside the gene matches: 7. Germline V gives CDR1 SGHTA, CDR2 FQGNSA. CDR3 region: CASSLAETGVFNEQFF. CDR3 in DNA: TGTGCCAGCAGCTTAGCAGAGACAGGGGTTTTCAATGAGCAGTTCTTC.

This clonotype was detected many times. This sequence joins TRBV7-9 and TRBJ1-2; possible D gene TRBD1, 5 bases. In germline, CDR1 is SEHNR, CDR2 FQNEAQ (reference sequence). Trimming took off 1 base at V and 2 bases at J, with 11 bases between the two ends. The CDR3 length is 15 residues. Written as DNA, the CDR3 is TGTGCCAGCAGCTTAGGTACAGGCGCCAACTATGGCTACACCTTC. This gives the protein CASSLGTGANYGYTF.

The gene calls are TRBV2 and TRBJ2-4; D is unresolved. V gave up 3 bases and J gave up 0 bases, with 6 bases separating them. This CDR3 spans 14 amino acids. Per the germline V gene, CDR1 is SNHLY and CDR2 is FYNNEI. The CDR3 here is CASSDGIAKNIQYF. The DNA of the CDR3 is TGTGCCAGCAGTGACGGAATAGCCAAAAACATTCAGTACTTC. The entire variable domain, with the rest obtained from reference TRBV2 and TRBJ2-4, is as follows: EPEVTQTPSHQVTQMGQEVILRCVPISNHLYFYWYRQILGQKVEFLVSFYNNEISEKSEIFDDQFSVERPDGSNFTLKIRSTKLEDSAMYFCASSDGIAKNIQYFGAGTRLSVL.

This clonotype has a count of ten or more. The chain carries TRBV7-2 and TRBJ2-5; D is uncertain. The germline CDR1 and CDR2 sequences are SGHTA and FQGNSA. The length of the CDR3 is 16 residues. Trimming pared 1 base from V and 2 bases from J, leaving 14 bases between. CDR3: CASSLGTRTLQETQYF. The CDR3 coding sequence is TGTGCCAGCAGCTTAGGCACCCGAACCTTACAAGAGACCCAGTACTTC.

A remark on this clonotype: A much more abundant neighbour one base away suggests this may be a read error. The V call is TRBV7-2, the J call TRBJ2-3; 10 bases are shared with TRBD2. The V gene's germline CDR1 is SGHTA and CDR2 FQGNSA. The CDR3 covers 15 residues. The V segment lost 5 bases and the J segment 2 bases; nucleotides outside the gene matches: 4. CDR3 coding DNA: TGTGCCAGCAGCCTAAGCGGGAGGGACACAGATACGCAGTATTTT. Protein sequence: CASSLSGRDTDTQYF.

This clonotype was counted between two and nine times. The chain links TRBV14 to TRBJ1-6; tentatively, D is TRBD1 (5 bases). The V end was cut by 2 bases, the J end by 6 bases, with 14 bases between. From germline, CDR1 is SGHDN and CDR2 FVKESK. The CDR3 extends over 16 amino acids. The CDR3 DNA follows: TGTGCCAGCAGCCAAAGGGGAAAGATCGGTAATTCACCCCTCCACTTT. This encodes CASSQRGKIGNSPLHF.

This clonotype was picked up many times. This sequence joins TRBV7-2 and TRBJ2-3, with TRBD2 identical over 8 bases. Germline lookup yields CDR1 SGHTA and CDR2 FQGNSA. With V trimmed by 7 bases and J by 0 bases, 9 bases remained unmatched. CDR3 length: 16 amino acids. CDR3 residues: CASTPGGYPSTDTQYF. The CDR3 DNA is TGTGCCAGCACCCCGGGGGGGTACCCCAGCACAGATACGCAGTATTTT.

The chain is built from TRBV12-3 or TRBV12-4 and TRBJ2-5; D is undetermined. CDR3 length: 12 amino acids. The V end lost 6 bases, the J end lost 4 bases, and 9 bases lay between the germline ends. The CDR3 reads CASRSDRETQYF. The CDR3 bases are TGTGCCAGCAGATCCGATCGAGAGACCCAGTACTTC.